This T cell receptor (beta chain) appears in the sequencing data of a study of shared clonotypes between healthy human individuals. CDR3 length: 18 amino acids. Germline V gene lookup returns CDR1 LNHDA and CDR2 SQIVND (reference sequence). The ends were cut back, 4 bases at V and 1 base at J, with 17 bases in the middle. Loaded into unsorted PBMC replicate PCRs was approximately 270 ng DNA, 25,000 to 30,000 T cell genomes. Produced via immunoSEQ multiplex PCR; TCRdb's table is partial and in-frame only. The table records hundreds of thousands of clones, 79% of them present only once. General study findings and limits: Represented diversity (both genetic and exposure-history) was limited by the small number of donors.

On this clone itself: Its cognate antigen is unknown.

The rearrangement links TRBV19 to TRBJ2-6, with D perhaps being TRBD1 or TRBD2 (5 bases each). Input material: PBMCs. The receptor's source is a woman aged 40 to 50 in good health. Some clones in this sample may be carry-over from other donors' samples. The CDR3 is CASSSPGRILSGANVLTF. CDR3 nucleotides: TGTGCCAGTAGTAGTCCGGGACGGATCCTATCTGGGGCCAACGTCCTGACTTTC.